This T cell receptor (beta chain) came from a study of shared clonotypes between healthy human individuals. Details on this clone: Antigen specificity is unknown.

Assay used: immunoSEQ multiplex PCR; TCRdb lists only in-frame clones, some missing. The sample has roughly 2.5 million clones; more than 90% are singletons. General study points: Naive subsets, compared against memory subsets, generally had larger estimated richness values.

The CDR3 spans 14 residues. V was pared by 1 base and J by 4 bases, with 11 bases between. CDR1 and CDR2 (germline): SGHDT, YYEEEE. The chain employs TRBV5-6 and TRBJ1-2, with D tentatively TRBD1 (5 bases). The sample taken for sequencing was naive CD4+ T cells sorted from blood. Regarding subset: CD45RA+ positively selected. This sequence originates from a young man in good health. CDR3 DNA sequence: TGTGCCAGCAGCTTGTGGGCAGGGCGCTATGGCTACACCTTC. It encodes CASSLWAGRYGYTF.